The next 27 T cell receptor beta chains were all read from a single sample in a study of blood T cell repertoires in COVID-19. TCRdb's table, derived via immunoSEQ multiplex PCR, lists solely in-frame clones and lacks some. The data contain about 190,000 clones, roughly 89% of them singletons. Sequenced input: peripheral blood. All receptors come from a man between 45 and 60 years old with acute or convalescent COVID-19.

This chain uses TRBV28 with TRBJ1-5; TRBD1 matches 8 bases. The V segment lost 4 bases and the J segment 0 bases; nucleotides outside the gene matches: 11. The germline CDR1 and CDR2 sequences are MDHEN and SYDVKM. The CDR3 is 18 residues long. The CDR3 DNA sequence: TGTGCCAGCAGTTCCCTCAGGGGGCGGGGGTATAGCAATCAGCCCCAGCATTTT. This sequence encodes CASSSLRGRGYSNQPQHF.

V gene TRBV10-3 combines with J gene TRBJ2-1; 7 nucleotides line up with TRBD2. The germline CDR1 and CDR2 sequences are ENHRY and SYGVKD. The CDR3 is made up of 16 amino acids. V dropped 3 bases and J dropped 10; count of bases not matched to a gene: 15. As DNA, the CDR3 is TGTGCCATCAGTGATCTCCAGGAGCGGGAAAGGGGAGAGCAGTTCTTC. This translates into CAISDLQERERGEQFF.

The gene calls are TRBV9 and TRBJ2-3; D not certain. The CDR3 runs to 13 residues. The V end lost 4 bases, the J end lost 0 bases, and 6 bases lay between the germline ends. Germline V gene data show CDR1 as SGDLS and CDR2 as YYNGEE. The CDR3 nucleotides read TGTGCCAGCAGCTCCCTTAGCACAGATACGCAGTATTTT. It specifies CASSSLSTDTQYF. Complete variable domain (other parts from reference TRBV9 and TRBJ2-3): DSGVTQTPKHLITATGQRVTLRCSPRSGDLSVYWYQQSLDQGLQFLIQYYNGEERAKGNILERFSAQQFPDLHSELNLSSLELGDSALYFCASSSLSTDTQYFGPGTRLTVL.

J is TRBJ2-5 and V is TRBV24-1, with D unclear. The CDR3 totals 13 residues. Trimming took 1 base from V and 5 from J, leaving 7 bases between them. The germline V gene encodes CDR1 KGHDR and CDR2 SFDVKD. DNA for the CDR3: TGTGCCACCAGTGATTTCGAGACTGAGACCCAGTACTTC. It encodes CATSDFETETQYF.

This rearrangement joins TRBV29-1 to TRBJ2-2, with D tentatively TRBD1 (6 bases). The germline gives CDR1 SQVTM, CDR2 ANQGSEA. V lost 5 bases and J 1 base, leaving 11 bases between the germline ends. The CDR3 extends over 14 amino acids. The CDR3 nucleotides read TGCAGCGTTAGAATACAGGGGAACACCGGGGAGCTGTTTTTT. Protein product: CSVRIQGNTGELFF.

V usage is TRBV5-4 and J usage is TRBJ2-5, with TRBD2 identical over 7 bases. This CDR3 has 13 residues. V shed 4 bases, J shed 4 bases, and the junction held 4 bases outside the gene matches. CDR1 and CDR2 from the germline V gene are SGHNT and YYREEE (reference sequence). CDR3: CASSEGGAETQYF. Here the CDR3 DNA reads TGTGCCAGCAGCGAGGGAGGGGCAGAGACCCAGTACTTC.

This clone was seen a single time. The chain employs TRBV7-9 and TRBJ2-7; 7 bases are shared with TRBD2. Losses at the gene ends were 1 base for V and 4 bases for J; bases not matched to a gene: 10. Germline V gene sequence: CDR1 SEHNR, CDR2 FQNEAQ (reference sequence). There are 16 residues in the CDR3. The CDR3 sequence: CASSLVPGGRGYEQYF. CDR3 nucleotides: TGTGCCAGCAGCTTAGTCCCTGGCGGGAGAGGGTACGAGCAGTACTTC.

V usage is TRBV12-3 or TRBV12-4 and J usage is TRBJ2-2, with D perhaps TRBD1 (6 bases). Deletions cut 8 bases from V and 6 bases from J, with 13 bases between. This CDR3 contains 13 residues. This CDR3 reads CASLKTGSGELFF. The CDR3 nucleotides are TGTGCCAGCCTCAAAACAGGGTCCGGGGAGCTGTTTTTT.

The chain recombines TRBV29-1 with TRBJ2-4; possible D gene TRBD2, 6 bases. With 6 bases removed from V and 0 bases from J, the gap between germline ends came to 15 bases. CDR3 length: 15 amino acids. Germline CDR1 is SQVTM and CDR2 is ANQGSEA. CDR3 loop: CSVKGLPLAKNIQYF. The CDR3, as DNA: TGCAGCGTAAAGGGACTGCCTCTAGCCAAAAACATTCAGTACTTC.

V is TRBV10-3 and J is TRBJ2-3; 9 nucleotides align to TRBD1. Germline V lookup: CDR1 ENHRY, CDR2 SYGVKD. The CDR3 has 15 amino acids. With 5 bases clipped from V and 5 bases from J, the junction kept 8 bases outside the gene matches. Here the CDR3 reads CAISSQGAGGDTQYF. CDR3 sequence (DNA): TGTGCCATCAGTTCACAGGGGGCCGGGGGAGATACGCAGTATTTT.

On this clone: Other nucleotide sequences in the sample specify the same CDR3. CDR3 nucleotide sequence: TGCGCCAGCAGCTTGGGGGGACAGAGTTACAATGAGCAGTTCTTC. It yields the protein CASSLGGQSYNEQFF. This rearrangement joins TRBV5-1 to TRBJ2-1; TRBD1 matches 7 bases. Germline V lookup: CDR1 SGHRS, CDR2 YFSETQ. The CDR3 loop spans 15 amino acids. V shed 0 bases and J 4 bases; nucleotides not matched to a gene: 4.

CDR3 nucleotides: TGCGCCAGCAGCCCCACGGGGACAGGGTTTGGAAACACCATATATTTT. Translation gives CASSPTGTGFGNTIYF. This chain joins TRBV5-1 and TRBJ1-3; 9 bases agree with TRBD1. The junction had 8 bases not matched to a gene; V was cut back by 4 bases and J by 3 bases. This CDR3 contains 16 residues. Germline V gene lookup returns CDR1 SGHRS and CDR2 YFSETQ.

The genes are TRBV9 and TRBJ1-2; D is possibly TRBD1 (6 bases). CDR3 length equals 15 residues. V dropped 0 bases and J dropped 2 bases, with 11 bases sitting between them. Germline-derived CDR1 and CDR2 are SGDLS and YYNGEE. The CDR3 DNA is TGTGCCAGCAGCGTAGTTCAGGGGCCGAACTATGGCTACACCTTC. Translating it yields CASSVVQGPNYGYTF.

Written as DNA, the CDR3 is TGCGCCAGCAGCCAGGACAGGGTTCAGCCCCAGCATTTT. Protein: CASSQDRVQPQHF. This chain joins TRBV4-3 and TRBJ1-5, with TRBD1 matching 8 bases. The CDR3 spans 13 residues. CDR1 is LGHNA, CDR2 YSLEER, per germline. The V and J ends lost 3 bases and 6 bases, in that order; junction bases with no gene match: 1.

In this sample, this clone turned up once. CDR3 nucleotides: TGTGCCAGCAGCCAAGAACTAGCGGGAGCGGGGGGATACAATGAGCAGTTCTTC. Its protein product is CASSQELAGAGGYNEQFF. The gene calls are TRBV3-1 (or the pseudogene TRBV3-2) and TRBJ2-1, with 11 bases fitting TRBD2. This CDR3 comprises 18 residues. The germline V gene has CDR1 LGHDT and CDR2 YNNKEL (reference sequence). V was pared by 0 bases and J by 4 bases, with 8 bases of the junction left unmatched.

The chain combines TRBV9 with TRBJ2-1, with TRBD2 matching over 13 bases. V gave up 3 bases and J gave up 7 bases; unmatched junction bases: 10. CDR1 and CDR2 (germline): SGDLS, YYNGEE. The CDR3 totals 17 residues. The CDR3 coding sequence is TGTGCCAGCAGCGGACGCACTAGCGGGGGGGAAAATAATGAGCAGTTCTTC. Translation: CASSGRTSGGENNEQFF.

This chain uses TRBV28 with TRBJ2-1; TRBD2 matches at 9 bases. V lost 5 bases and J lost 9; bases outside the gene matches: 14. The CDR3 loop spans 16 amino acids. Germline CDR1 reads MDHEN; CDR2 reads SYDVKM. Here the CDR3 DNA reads TGTGCCAGCAGTCCCCAGGGCGCGGGGGGGGAGTTTGAGCAGTTCTTC. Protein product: CASSPQGAGGEFEQFF. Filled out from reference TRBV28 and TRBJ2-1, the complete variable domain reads DVKVTQSSRYLVKRTGEKVFLECVQDMDHENMFWYRQDPGLGLRLIYFSYDVKMKEKGDIPEGYSVSREKKERFSLILESASTNQTSMYLCASSPQGAGGEFEQFFGPGTRLTVL.

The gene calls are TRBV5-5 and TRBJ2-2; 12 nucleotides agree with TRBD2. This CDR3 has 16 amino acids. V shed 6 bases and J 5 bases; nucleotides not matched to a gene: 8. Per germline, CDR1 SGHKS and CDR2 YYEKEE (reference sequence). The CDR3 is CASTRLAGVGTGELFF. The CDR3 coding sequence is TGTGCCAGCACGAGACTAGCGGGAGTGGGGACCGGGGAGCTGTTTTTT.

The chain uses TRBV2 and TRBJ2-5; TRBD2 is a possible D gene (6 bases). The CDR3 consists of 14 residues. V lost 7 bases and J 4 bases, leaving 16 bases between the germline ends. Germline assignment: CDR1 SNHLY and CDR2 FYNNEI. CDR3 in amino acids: CASTESGGRETQYF. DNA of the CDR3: TGTGCCAGCACGGAAAGTGGAGGGCGAGAGACCCAGTACTTC.

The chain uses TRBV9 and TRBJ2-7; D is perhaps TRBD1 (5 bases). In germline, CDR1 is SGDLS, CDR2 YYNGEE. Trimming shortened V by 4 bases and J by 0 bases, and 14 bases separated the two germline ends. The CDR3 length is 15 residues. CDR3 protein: CASSKFRDSSYEQYF. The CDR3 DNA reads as TGTGCCAGCAGCAAATTCAGGGATAGCTCCTACGAGCAGTACTTC. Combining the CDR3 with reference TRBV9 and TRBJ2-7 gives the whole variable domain DSGVTQTPKHLITATGQRVTLRCSPRSGDLSVYWYQQSLDQGLQFLIQYYNGEERAKGNILERFSAQQFPDLHSELNLSSLELGDSALYFCASSKFRDSSYEQYFGPGTRLTVT.

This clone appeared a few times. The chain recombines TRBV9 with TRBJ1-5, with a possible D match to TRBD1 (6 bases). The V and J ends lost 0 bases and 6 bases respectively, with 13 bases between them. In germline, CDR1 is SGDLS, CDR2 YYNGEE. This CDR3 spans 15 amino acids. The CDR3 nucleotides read TGTGCCAGCAGCGTAGGCCCAGGGGTAAGTCAGCCCCAGCATTTT. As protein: CASSVGPGVSQPQHF.

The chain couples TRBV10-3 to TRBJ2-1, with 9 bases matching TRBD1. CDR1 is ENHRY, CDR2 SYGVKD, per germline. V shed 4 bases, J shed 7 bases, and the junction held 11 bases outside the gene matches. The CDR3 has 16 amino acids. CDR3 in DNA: TGTGCCATCAGTGCGGGGACAGGGTCTTTCTTAAATGAGCAGTTCTTC. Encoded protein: CAISAGTGSFLNEQFF.

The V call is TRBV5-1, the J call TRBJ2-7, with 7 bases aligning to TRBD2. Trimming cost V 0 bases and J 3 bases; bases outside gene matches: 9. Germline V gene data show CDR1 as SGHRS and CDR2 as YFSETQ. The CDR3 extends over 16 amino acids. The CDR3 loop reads CASSLVGAGRYYEQYF. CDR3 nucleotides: TGCGCCAGCAGCTTGGTTGGAGCGGGAAGATACTACGAGCAGTACTTC.

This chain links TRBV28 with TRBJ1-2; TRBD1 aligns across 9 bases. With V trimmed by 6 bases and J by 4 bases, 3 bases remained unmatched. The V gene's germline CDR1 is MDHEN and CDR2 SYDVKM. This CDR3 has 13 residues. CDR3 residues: CASRETGGYGYTF. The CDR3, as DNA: TGTGCCAGCAGGGAGACAGGGGGCTATGGCTACACCTTC.

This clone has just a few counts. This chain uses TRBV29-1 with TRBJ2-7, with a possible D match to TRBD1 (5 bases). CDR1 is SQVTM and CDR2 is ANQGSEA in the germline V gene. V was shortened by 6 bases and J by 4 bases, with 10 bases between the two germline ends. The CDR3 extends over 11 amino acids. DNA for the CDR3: TGCAGCGTGACAGAGACATACGAGCAGTACTTC. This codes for CSVTETYEQYF.

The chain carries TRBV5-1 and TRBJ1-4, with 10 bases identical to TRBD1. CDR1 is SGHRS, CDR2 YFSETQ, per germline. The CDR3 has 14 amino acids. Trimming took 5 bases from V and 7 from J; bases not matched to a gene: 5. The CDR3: CASSRQGAFEKLFF. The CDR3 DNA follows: TGCGCCAGCAGTCGACAGGGGGCTTTTGAAAAACTGTTTTTT.

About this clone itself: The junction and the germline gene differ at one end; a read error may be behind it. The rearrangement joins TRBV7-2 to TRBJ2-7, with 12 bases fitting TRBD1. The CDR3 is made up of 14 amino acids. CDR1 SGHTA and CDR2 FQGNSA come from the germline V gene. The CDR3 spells CASSTSGTGGRRSF. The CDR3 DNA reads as TGTGCCAGCAGCACATCCGGGACAGGGGGCAGGAGGTCCTTC.